Below, 5 T cell receptor beta chains from the same sample are listed, as sequenced in a study of T cell clonality in common variable immunodeficiency. Measured with immunoSEQ multiplex PCR; TCRdb has only the in-frame clones, and not every one. The sample presents over 55,000 clones, none singletons. The sequenced material came from peripheral blood mononuclear cells. All receptors derive from a person aged 18 to 69 in good health.

This clone was recorded at least ten times. The read ends 3 residues early relative to the CDR3; the germline J gene fills the gap. V usage is TRBV29-1 and J usage is TRBJ1-2; D unclear. CDR1 is SQVTM and CDR2 is ANQGSEA in the germline V gene. The CDR3 is 11 residues long. Trimming stripped 5 bases from V and 4 bases from J, with 8 bases between. The part of the CDR3 DNA that was read is TGCAGCGTTCCAGAGGGCTATGGC. Residues: CSVPEGYG. The full-length CDR3 reads as CSVPEGYGYTF.

In its sample, this clone was seen many times. With the read ending 3 residues before the CDR3 end, the germline J gene is used to fill in that end. This chain uses TRBV20-1 with TRBJ2-7, with 8 bases matching TRBD1. Trimming cost V 0 bases and J 0 bases; bases outside gene matches: 16. The CDR3 extends over 19 amino acids. Germline values: CDR1 DFQATT, CDR2 SNEGSKA (reference sequence). CDR3 DNA (partial): TGCAGTGCTAGAGATAGTCAGGGGGCAATCGGGATTCACTCCTACGAG. Protein product: CSARDSQGAIGIHSYE. The full CDR3 sequence reads CSARDSQGAIGIHSYEQYF.

This clone was seen ten or more times. The read is 3 residues too short to cover the CDR3 end, so that end is filled in from the germline J gene. The V gene is TRBV5-1, the J gene TRBJ2-3, with D tentatively TRBD2 (5 bases). V lost 0 bases and J lost 0, with 8 bases in between. The CDR3 extends over 15 amino acids. The germline V gene has CDR1 SGHRS and CDR2 YFSETQ. The CDR3 bases that were read are TGCGCCAGCAGCTTGGTGGGCGGGAGCACAGATACG. Encoded protein: CASSLVGGSTDT. The whole CDR3 protein is CASSLVGGSTDTQYF.

This clone came up many times. The missing CDR3 end, 3 residues past where the read stops, is filled in from the germline J gene. The J gene is TRBJ2-4, the V gene TRBV4-2, with 9 nucleotides matching TRBD2. The V gene's germline CDR1 is LGHNA and CDR2 YNFKEQ. The V and J ends lost 0 bases and 6 bases, in that order; junction bases with no gene match: 9. The CDR3 consists of 17 residues. Partial CDR3 DNA: TGTGCCAGCAGCCAAGATATTGCGGGAGGGCCAAGAAACATT. Its translation is CASSQDIAGGPRNI. The full CDR3 protein is CASSQDIAGGPRNIQYF.

This clone has ten or more counts. The read is 3 residues too short to cover the CDR3 end, so that end is filled in from the germline J gene. This chain uses TRBV20-1 with TRBJ2-7; 9 nucleotides align to TRBD2. CDR1 is DFQATT, CDR2 SNEGSKA, per germline (reference sequence). The CDR3 contains 16 residues. With V trimmed by 0 bases and J by 4 bases, 10 bases remained unmatched. The CDR3 sequence: CSARDPGTSSEYEQYF. The sequenced part of the CDR3 DNA is TGCAGTGCTAGAGATCCAGGGACTAGCAGCGAATACGAG.